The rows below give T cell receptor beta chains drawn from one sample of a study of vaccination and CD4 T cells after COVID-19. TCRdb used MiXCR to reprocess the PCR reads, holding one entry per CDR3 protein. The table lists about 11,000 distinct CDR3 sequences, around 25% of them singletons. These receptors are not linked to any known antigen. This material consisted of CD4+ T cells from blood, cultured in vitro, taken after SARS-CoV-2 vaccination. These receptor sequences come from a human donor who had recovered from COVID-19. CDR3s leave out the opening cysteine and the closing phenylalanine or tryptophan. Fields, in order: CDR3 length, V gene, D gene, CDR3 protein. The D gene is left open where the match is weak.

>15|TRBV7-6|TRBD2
ASSSRAGAKGTDTQY
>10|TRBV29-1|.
SGGGPYNEQF
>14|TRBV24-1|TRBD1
ATSDLQATGVSGYT
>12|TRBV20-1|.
SARRLDFTHEQF
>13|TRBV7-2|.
ASSLLGVVGNTIY
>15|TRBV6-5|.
ASSYRGRRTNNSPLH
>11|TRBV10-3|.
ATSIQNQETQY
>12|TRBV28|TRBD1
ASSTGALVYEQY
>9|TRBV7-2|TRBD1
ASGTGDTQY
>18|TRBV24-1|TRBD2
ATSDAGDGEIYSGANVLT
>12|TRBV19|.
ASSSQGMNTEAF
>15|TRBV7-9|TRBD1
ASSSGIYGTEDYEQY
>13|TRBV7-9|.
ASSLVFRLTDTQY
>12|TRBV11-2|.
ASSLDPTSSGYT
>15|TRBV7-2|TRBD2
ASSPIQSSGAYNEQF
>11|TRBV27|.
ASSPHDTDTQY
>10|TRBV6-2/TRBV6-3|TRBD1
ASSGQGGEQF
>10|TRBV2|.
ASSQGSETQY
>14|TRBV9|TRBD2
ASSSTSGRSGNEQF
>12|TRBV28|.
ASSLGQLNNEQF
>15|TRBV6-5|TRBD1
ASSYRQGDSGANVLT
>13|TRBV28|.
ASSFFALGVGEQY
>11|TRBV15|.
ATSSSRDGVAF
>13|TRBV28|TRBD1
ASSVDRAGANVLT
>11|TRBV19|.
ASRRGVDYGYT
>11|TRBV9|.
ASSVEDEGEQF
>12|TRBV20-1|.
SANTGTPPDTQY
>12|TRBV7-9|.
ASSLGTPGSEAF
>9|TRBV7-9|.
ASSLAGEQY
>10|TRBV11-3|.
ASSQARGLQY
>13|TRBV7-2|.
ASRPPRGGQETQY
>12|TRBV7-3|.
ASSLAGSYNEQF
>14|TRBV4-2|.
ASSPPDPEGSYEQY
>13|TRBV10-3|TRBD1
AISLNDRGPYEQY
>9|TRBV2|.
ASMIQGSSY
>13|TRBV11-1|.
ASSLSGGPVEEQY
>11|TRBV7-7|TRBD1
ASSQDRGDEQF
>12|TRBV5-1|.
ASSLGDGQETQY
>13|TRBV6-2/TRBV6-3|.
ASSTRPGEPYEQY
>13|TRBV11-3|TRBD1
ASSLGGQGYYEQY
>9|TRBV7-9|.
ASSRNTEAF
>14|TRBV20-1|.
SAIKVRGGPIDTQY
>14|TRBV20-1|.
SARDSRVRGNQPQH
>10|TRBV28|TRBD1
ASTVPTGRAF
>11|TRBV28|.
ASSLGYSYEQY
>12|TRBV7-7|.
ASSLDWGDSEQY
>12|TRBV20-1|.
SAKGGTDQETQY
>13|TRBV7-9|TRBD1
ASSPGTGGSYEQY
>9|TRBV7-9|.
ASPGKQTQY
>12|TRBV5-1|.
ASSSGIGRTDYT
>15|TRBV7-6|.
ASSSPRESSSYNEQF
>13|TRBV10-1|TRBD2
ASSAMLAATDTQY
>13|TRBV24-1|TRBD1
ATRSIQGGVSTQY
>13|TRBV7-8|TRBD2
ASCERGGGTDTQY
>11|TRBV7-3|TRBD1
ASRGQPNTEAF
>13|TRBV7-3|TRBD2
ASSRDYLSTDTQY
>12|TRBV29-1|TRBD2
SCKARGGTDTQY
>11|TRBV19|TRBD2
ATRGRGYNEQF
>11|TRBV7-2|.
ASSSPPRETQY